This T cell receptor (beta chain) was profiled in a study of blood T cell repertoires in COVID-19. Across the whole study: The cDNA or gDNA used as material had been derived from T cells, B-cell-depleted T cells, or PBMCs.

V shed 6 bases and J 3 bases; nucleotides not matched to a gene: 8. CDR1 is MNHNY and CDR2 is SVGAGI in the germline V gene (reference sequence). This CDR3 contains 14 residues. Grouping used clinical history reported by participants in a survey and questionnaire. Sequencing used immunoSEQ multiplex PCR; TCRdb keeps in-frame clones, though not all of them. The repertoire holds just over 80,000 clones, with approximately 90% as singletons. The clonotype was recovered from a woman aged 45-60 years with acute COVID-19. The sample taken for sequencing was PBMCs or T cells enriched from blood (not recorded which). The V call is TRBV6-6, the J call TRBJ2-7, with 7 bases aligning to TRBD2. The CDR3 reads CASSRIAGRYEQYF. CDR3 DNA: TGTGCCAGCAGCCGGATAGCGGGCCGCTACGAGCAGTACTTC.